This T cell receptor (beta chain) came from a study of blood T cell repertoires in COVID-19. TCRdb's table, derived via immunoSEQ multiplex PCR, lists solely in-frame clones and lacks some. Here the sample spans roughly 250,000 clones, 90% being singletons. The CDR3 is made up of 15 amino acids. Looked up from germline, CDR1 is ENHRY and CDR2 is SYGVKD. The V end lost 4 bases, the J end lost 0 bases, and 7 bases lay between the germline ends. The genes are TRBV10-3 and TRBJ2-6; a possible D gene is TRBD2 (5 bases). The receptor was derived from a woman between 35 and 50 years old with acute or convalescent COVID-19. Sequenced material: peripheral blood. The CDR3 spells CAISGEPSGANVLTF. The DNA of the CDR3 is TGTGCCATCAGTGGGGAGCCCTCTGGGGCCAACGTCCTGACTTTC.